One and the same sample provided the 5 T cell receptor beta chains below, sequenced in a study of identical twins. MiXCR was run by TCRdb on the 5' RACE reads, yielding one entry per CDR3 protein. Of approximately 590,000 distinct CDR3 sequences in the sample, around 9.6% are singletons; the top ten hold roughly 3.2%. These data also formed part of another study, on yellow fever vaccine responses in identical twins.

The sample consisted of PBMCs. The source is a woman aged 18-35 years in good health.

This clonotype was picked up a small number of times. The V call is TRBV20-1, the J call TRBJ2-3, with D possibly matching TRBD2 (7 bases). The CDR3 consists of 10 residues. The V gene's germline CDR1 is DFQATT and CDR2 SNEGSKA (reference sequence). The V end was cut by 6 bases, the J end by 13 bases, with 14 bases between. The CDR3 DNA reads TGCAGTGCGACTAGGGGGGGAGAGTATTTT. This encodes CSATRGGEYF.

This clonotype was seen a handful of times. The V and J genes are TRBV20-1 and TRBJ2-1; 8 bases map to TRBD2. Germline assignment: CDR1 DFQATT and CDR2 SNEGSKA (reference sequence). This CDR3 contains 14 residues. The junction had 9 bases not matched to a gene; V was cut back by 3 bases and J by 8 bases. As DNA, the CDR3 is TGCAGTGCTAGCCCTCGCAGCGGGGGCGATGAGCAGTTCTTC. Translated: CSASPRSGGDEQFF.

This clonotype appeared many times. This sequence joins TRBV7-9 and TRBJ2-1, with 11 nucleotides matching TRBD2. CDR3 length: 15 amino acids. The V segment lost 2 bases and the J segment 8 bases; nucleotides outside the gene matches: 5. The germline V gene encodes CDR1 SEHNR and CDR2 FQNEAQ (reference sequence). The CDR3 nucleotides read TGTGCCAGCAGCTTACTACTAGCGGGGGTAGATGAGCAGTTCTTC. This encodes CASSLLLAGVDEQFF.

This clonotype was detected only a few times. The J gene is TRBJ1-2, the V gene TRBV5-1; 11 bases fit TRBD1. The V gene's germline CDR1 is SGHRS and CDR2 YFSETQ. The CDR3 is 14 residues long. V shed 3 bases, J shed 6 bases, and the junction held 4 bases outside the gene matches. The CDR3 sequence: CASSSDRGRDGYTF. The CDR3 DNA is TGCGCCAGCAGCTCGGACAGGGGGCGAGATGGCTACACCTTC.

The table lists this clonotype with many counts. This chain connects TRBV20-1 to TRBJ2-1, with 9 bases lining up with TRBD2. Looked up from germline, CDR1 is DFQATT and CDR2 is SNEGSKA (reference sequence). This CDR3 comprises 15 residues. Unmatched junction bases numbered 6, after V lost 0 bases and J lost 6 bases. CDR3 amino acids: CSARDRGTSSNEQFF. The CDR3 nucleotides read TGCAGTGCTAGAGATCGGGGGACTAGCTCCAATGAGCAGTTCTTC.